The 25 T cell receptor beta chains given below trace back to one sample, sequenced in a study of blood T cell repertoires in COVID-19. The assay was immunoSEQ multiplex PCR, and TCRdb's table has in-frame clones only and misses some. The sample shows approximately 190,000 clones, about 88% of them seen only once. Sequencing was performed on PBMCs or T cells enriched from blood (not recorded which). These receptors were obtained from a woman between 40 and 55 years old in a cohort exposed to, infected with or recovered from COVID-19 (not recorded which).

The V and J genes are TRBV19 and TRBJ2-3, with D unclear. Per the germline V gene, CDR1 is LNHDA and CDR2 is SQIVND (reference sequence). Deletions cut 6 bases from V and 0 bases from J, with 4 bases between. CDR3 size: 12 residues. The CDR3 spells CASSGSTDTQYF. As DNA, the CDR3 is TGTGCCAGTAGCGGGAGCACAGATACGCAGTATTTT.

The chain joins TRBV3-1 (or the pseudogene TRBV3-2) to TRBJ2-7; 9 bases fit TRBD2. CDR3 length equals 19 residues. V gave up 1 base and J gave up 4 bases; unmatched junction bases: 17. Germline assignment: CDR1 LGHDT and CDR2 YNNKEL (reference sequence). The CDR3 sequence is CASSQVAGRIAGAKYEQYF. The CDR3 DNA follows: TGTGCCAGCAGCCAAGTCGCAGGCCGAATAGCGGGGGCCAAGTACGAGCAGTACTTC.

This sequence joins TRBV10-3 and TRBJ1-5; D call uncertain. The CDR3 has 15 amino acids. Germline V CDR1 and CDR2: ENHRY, SYGVKD. The ends were cut back, 8 bases at V and 0 bases at J, with 14 bases in the middle. CDR3 nucleotides: TGTGCCATCCAAGCGCTCCTATATAGCAATCAGCCCCAGCATTTT. Amino acids: CAIQALLYSNQPQHF.

The rearrangement joins TRBV3-1 (or the pseudogene TRBV3-2) to TRBJ1-6, with D unresolved. V lost 0 bases to trimming and J lost 6 bases, with 15 bases between them. The CDR3 contains 17 residues. Germline V gene sequence: CDR1 LGHDT, CDR2 YNNKEL (reference sequence). CDR3 bases: TGTGCCAGCAGCCAAGAGTTCCCGCCACGGGGTAATTCACCCCTCCACTTT. This encodes CASSQEFPPRGNSPLHF.

The rearrangement uses TRBV27 and TRBJ2-7, with D possibly TRBD1 on 5 matching bases. This CDR3 region has 13 residues. Per germline, CDR1 MNHEY and CDR2 SMNVEV (reference sequence). V was cut by 6 bases and J by 2 bases, with 11 bases left in between. As DNA, the CDR3 is TGTGCCAGCAGCTGGACACCGGCCTACGAGCAGTACTTC. This encodes CASSWTPAYEQYF.

The chain uses TRBV5-1 and TRBJ2-5, with 7 nucleotides matching TRBD1. Looked up from germline, CDR1 is SGHRS and CDR2 is YFSETQ. V lost 2 bases, J lost 4 bases, and 8 bases stayed unmatched. The CDR3 extends over 15 amino acids. The CDR3 DNA is TGCGCCAGCAGCTTCACAGGGGCGATGGTAGAGACCCAGTACTTC. Protein: CASSFTGAMVETQYF.

This chain connects TRBV15 to TRBJ1-6; 7 positions match TRBD1. This CDR3 region has 17 residues. Germline assignment: CDR1 LNHNV and CDR2 YYDKDF (reference sequence). Germline trimming cut 5 bases from V and 4 bases from J; bases unmatched to any gene: 11. CDR3 loop: CATSVHRDSGYNSPLHF. The DNA of the CDR3 is TGTGCCACCAGCGTACACCGGGACAGTGGTTATAATTCACCCCTCCACTTT.

The table lists this clone with a count of one. The chain recombines TRBV7-9 with TRBJ1-3; TRBD1 agrees at 8 bases. Trimming cost V 0 bases and J 0 bases; bases outside gene matches: 4. This CDR3 is built from 17 residues. CDR1 SEHNR and CDR2 FQNEAQ come from the germline V gene (reference sequence). The CDR3: CASSLAGTGSSGNTIYF. The CDR3 DNA is TGTGCCAGCAGCTTAGCCGGGACAGGTAGCTCTGGAAACACCATATATTTT.

V is TRBV7-2 and J is TRBJ2-7, with 8 bases matching TRBD1. Trimming removed 1 base from V and 3 bases from J; junction bases left unmatched: 2. Germline V CDR1 and CDR2: SGHTA, FQGNSA. CDR3 length: 14 residues. Here the CDR3 reads CASSLVGTGYEQYF. The DNA for the CDR3 is TGTGCCAGCAGCTTAGTAGGGACAGGCTACGAGCAGTACTTC.

The J gene is TRBJ2-1, the V gene TRBV4-2, with 8 bases lining up with TRBD2. Germline CDR1 and CDR2: LGHNA and YNFKEQ. Germline trimming cut 3 bases from V and 6 bases from J; bases unmatched to any gene: 4. The CDR3 consists of 14 residues. Written as DNA, the CDR3 is TGTGCCAGCAGCCAGACCGGGAGGGCCAATGAGCAGTTCTTC. Protein sequence: CASSQTGRANEQFF.

The J gene is TRBJ1-1, the V gene TRBV5-1; D may be TRBD1 (5 bases). CDR1 and CDR2 from the germline V gene are SGHRS and YFSETQ. Trimming left V 1 base short and J 4 bases short, with 11 bases between. The CDR3 has 14 residues. This CDR3 is CASSLRGGGTEAFF. The CDR3, as DNA: TGCGCCAGCAGCTTGCGGGGGGGAGGCACTGAAGCTTTCTTT.

The rearrangement uses TRBV4-1 and TRBJ2-7; D not certain. Between the trimmed V and J ends, which lost 3 bases and 1 base, there was a span of 13 bases. Per the germline V gene, CDR1 is MGHRA and CDR2 is YSYEKL. The CDR3 has 15 residues. In DNA form, the CDR3 reads TGCGCCAGCAGCCAGGGCAGCCAGCCTTCCTACGAGCAGTACTTC. Its protein is CASSQGSQPSYEQYF.

The chain is built from TRBV29-1 and TRBJ2-1; maybe TRBD2 (6 bases). With 4 bases removed from V and 4 bases from J, the gap between germline ends came to 11 bases. CDR1 and CDR2 from the germline V gene are SQVTM and ANQGSEA. The CDR3 has 13 amino acids. CDR3 sequence reads: CSVANGGYNEQFF. CDR3 DNA: TGCAGCGTTGCAAATGGGGGGTACAATGAGCAGTTCTTC.

The chain joins TRBV6-1 to TRBJ1-5; 10 bases line up with TRBD1. This CDR3 is built from 16 residues. With V trimmed by 3 bases and J by 5 bases, 7 bases remained unmatched. From germline, CDR1 is MNHNS and CDR2 SASEGT. The CDR3 reads CASSETTGTGDQPQHF. The CDR3 nucleotides are TGTGCCAGCAGTGAGACCACCGGGACAGGGGATCAGCCCCAGCATTTT.

The gene calls are TRBV5-8 and TRBJ1-2; D is unresolved. Trimming cost V 3 bases and J 8 bases, with 26 bases left between them. The CDR3 is made up of 17 amino acids. Germline CDR1 reads SGHTS; CDR2 reads YDEGEE. The CDR3 reads CASSWRAGPYTLYGYTF. CDR3 in DNA: TGTGCCAGCAGCTGGCGAGCGGGCCCATACACCTTATACGGCTACACCTTC.

The V and J genes are TRBV12-3 or TRBV12-4 and TRBJ1-2; weak D call: TRBD1 (6 bases). There are 13 residues in the CDR3. With 4 bases removed from V and 8 bases from J, the gap between germline ends came to 14 bases. CDR3 coding DNA: TGTGCCAGCAGTTCCTTCTCAGGGGAAGGCTACACCTTC. This sequence encodes CASSSFSGEGYTF.

The chain recombines TRBV19 with TRBJ2-2; the match to TRBD2 covers 8 bases. The V and J ends lost 6 bases and 6 bases, in that order; junction bases with no gene match: 3. This CDR3 spans 13 amino acids. Germline CDR1 and CDR2: LNHDA and SQIVND (reference sequence). CDR3 sequence reads: CASSGGAAGELFF. The CDR3 nucleotides read TGTGCCAGTAGCGGGGGGGCCGCCGGGGAGCTGTTTTTT.

A word on this clone: A junction end diverges from the germline sequence, so it may reflect a read error. The chain uses TRBV6-1 and TRBJ2-2; TRBD1 agrees at 8 bases. The germline gives CDR1 MNHNS, CDR2 SASEGT. The length of the CDR3 is 18 residues. CDR3 amino acids: CASIENRGQGNSTGELFF. CDR3 sequence (DNA): TGTGCCAGCATTGAAAACCGAGGACAGGGAAATTCTACCGGGGAGCTGTTTTTT.

The chain links TRBV7-9 to TRBJ1-4; D call uncertain. V lost 3 bases and J lost 8, with 16 bases in between. CDR1 and CDR2 (germline): SEHNR, FQNEAQ (reference sequence). The CDR3 consists of 15 residues. CDR3 sequence: CASSLRFAPLEKLFF. DNA of the CDR3: TGTGCCAGCAGCTTGCGCTTTGCGCCCCTCGAAAAACTGTTTTTT.

This chain uses TRBV7-2 with TRBJ2-5, with 13 bases matching TRBD2. After removal of 5 bases from V and 5 bases from J, the junction contained 8 bases not matched to a gene. The CDR3 consists of 16 residues. Germline CDR1 reads SGHTA; CDR2 reads FQGNSA. The CDR3 region has the DNA TGTGCCAGCAGCCCCCGACTAGCGGGAGGTAGTGAGACCCAGTACTTC. This gives the protein CASSPRLAGGSETQYF.

The chain carries TRBV5-5 and TRBJ2-5; 13 positions match TRBD2. Germline CDR1 reads SGHKS; CDR2 reads YYEKEE (reference sequence). CDR3 size: 18 residues. V gave up 1 base and J gave up 5 bases; unmatched junction bases: 11. CDR3 coding DNA: TGTGCCAGCAGCTTGTTGATAGGGACTAGCGGGGCCTCGGAGACCCAGTACTTC. As protein: CASSLLIGTSGASETQYF.

This clone was counted a single time. CDR3 sequence reads: CASRDRLNTEAFF. In DNA form, the CDR3 reads TGTGCCAGCAGGGACAGGTTAAACACTGAAGCTTTCTTT. This chain uses TRBV12-3 or TRBV12-4 with TRBJ1-1; TRBD1 agrees at 7 bases. Germline trimming cut 6 bases from V and 2 bases from J; bases unmatched to any gene: 3. The length of the CDR3 is 13 residues.

The rearrangement links TRBV4-1 to TRBJ2-1, with a possible D match to TRBD2 (5 bases). The CDR3 is made up of 13 amino acids. Looked up from germline, CDR1 is MGHRA and CDR2 is YSYEKL. Trimming pared 5 bases from V and 11 bases from J, leaving 16 bases between. CDR3 bases: TGCGCCAGCAGCAAGGCCCGGGAAAGTAAGCAGTTCTTC. Protein product: CASSKARESKQFF.

This clone was seen only once. This chain connects TRBV19 to TRBJ2-3; D is unresolved. This CDR3 contains 16 residues. Looked up from germline, CDR1 is LNHDA and CDR2 is SQIVND (reference sequence). Trimming removed 5 bases at V and 3 bases at J, with 18 bases between. CDR3 amino acids: CASSPPPVGVTDTQYF. The CDR3 DNA is TGTGCCAGTAGTCCACCCCCCGTGGGCGTTACAGATACGCAGTATTTT.

V usage is TRBV27 and J usage is TRBJ1-5, with TRBD1 identical over 7 bases. The CDR3 consists of 17 residues. The V gene's germline CDR1 is MNHEY and CDR2 SMNVEV (reference sequence). V lost 5 bases to trimming and J lost 3 bases; unmatched junction nucleotides: 13. This chain's CDR3 is CASSTLRQGWNNQPQHF. The CDR3 region has the DNA TGTGCCAGCAGTACCCTCCGACAGGGTTGGAACAATCAGCCCCAGCATTTT.